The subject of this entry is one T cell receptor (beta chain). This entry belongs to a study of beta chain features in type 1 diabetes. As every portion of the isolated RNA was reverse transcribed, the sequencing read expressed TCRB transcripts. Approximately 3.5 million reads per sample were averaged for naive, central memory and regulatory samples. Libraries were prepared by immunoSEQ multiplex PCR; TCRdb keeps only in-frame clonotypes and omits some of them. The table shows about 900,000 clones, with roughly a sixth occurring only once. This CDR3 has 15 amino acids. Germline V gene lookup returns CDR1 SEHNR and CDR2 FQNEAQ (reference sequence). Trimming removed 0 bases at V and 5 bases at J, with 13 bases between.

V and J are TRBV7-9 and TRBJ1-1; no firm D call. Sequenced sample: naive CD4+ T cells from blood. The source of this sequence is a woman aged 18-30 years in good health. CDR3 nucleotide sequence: TGTGCCAGCAGCTTAGCGGCGATTGAAGGAACTGAAGCTTTCTTT. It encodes CASSLAAIEGTEAFF.